This T cell receptor (beta chain) was retrieved from a study of HIV-infected patients and healthy controls. Overall study findings and caveats: Compared with controls, mean Gini indices were significantly raised in HIV-infected repertoires, possibly indicating oligoclonality.

In its sample, this clonotype was seen many times. Its antigen is currently unknown. Germline CDR1 and CDR2: SGHTA and FQGNSA. Trimming removed 4 bases from V and 8 bases from J, with 10 bases in between. The CDR3 is made up of 12 amino acids. Whole blood was used without fractionation, so all unsorted peripheral T cells were included. Alpha and beta constant-region primers primed reverse transcription of around 0.5 ug RNA. Separate chain-specific third strand synthesis with multiplexing indices produced the alpha and beta libraries. Each cDNA molecule was barcoded, and a single primer pair amplified each chain. TCRdb re-called the 5' RACE reads through MiXCR, storing one row per CDR3 protein. The table includes roughly 20,000 distinct CDR3 sequences, 12% detected once.

This receptor was taken from an adult in good health. The sample consisted of blood. This chain uses TRBV7-2 with TRBJ2-3, with D unresolved. This chain's CDR3 is CASSSDLGTQYF. The DNA for the CDR3 is TGTGCCAGCAGCTCAGACCTGGGTACGCAGTATTTT.